The 27 T cell receptor beta chains given below trace back to one sample, sequenced in a study of shared clonotypes between healthy human individuals. The protocol was immunoSEQ multiplex PCR, while the TCRdb copy is restricted to in-frame clones and leaves out a portion. Among 2.5 million or so clones, 85% to 95% were seen once, and the ten largest hold roughly 0.13%. The source material was naive CD4+ T cells sorted from blood. Stated subset: CD45RA+ positively selected. These TCRs come from a man between 18 and 29 years old in good health.

This clone was observed a few times. This sequence joins TRBV7-2 and TRBJ2-7, with D possibly TRBD2 on 6 matching bases. The V gene lost 3 bases and the J gene lost 6 bases, with 12 bases spanning the gap. Germline-derived CDR1 and CDR2 are SGHTA and FQGNSA. The CDR3 length is 13 residues. The chain's CDR3 is CASSLGGASEQYF. The CDR3 nucleotides read TGTGCCAGCAGCTTGGGGGGTGCTAGCGAGCAGTACTTC.

The J gene is TRBJ1-6, the V gene TRBV2; D unresolved. The CDR3 has 15 residues. V dropped 5 bases and J dropped 2 bases, with 10 bases sitting between them. The germline V gene encodes CDR1 SNHLY and CDR2 FYNNEI. Written as DNA, the CDR3 is TGTGCCAGCAGTCCTGAAACTCCCTATAATTCACCCCTCCACTTT. Translated, it gives CASSPETPYNSPLHF.

The genes are TRBV30 and TRBJ2-3, with 8 positions matching TRBD1. After removal of 0 bases from V and 2 bases from J, the junction contained 10 bases not matched to a gene. CDR3 length equals 17 residues. Germline V gene lookup returns CDR1 GTSNPN and CDR2 SVGIG (reference sequence). The CDR3 loop reads CAWSVQDRAFFTDTQYF. CDR3 bases: TGTGCCTGGAGTGTACAGGACAGGGCCTTTTTCACAGATACGCAGTATTTT. The full variable domain, completed using reference TRBV30 and TRBJ2-3, is SQTIHQWPATLVQPVGSPLSLECTVEGTSNPNLYWYRQAAGRGLQLLFYSVGIGQISSEVPQNLSASRPQDRQFILSSKKLLLSDSGFYLCAWSVQDRAFFTDTQYFGPGTRLTVL.

The chain couples TRBV14 to TRBJ2-1; 8 nucleotides agree with TRBD2. V shed 2 bases, J shed 8 bases, and the junction held 8 bases outside the gene matches. CDR1 is SGHDN and CDR2 is FVKESK in the germline V gene. The CDR3 is 15 residues long. For the CDR3, the DNA is TGTGCCAGCAGCCAAATCGGGGGGGTAGAGGATGAGCAGTTCTTC. Encoded protein: CASSQIGGVEDEQFF.

The chain recombines TRBV11-3 with TRBJ2-7, with TRBD1 identical over 10 bases. Germline CDR1 reads SGHNT; CDR2 reads YENEEA. The CDR3 is 14 residues long. J was trimmed by 5 bases and V by 4 bases; bases with no gene match: 5. CDR3 in amino acids: CASSSSGQGNEQYF. CDR3 sequence (DNA): TGTGCCAGCAGCTCCTCGGGACAGGGGAACGAGCAGTACTTC.

The chain recombines TRBV5-1 with TRBJ2-5; D is perhaps TRBD1 (6 bases). Germline assignment: CDR1 SGHRS and CDR2 YFSETQ. The CDR3 consists of 15 residues. Trimming pared 2 bases from V and 5 bases from J, leaving 16 bases between. The CDR3 loop reads CASSFDRPLEETQYF. The CDR3 DNA follows: TGCGCCAGCAGCTTCGACAGGCCCTTAGAGGAGACCCAGTACTTC.

The chain is built from TRBV7-2 and TRBJ2-3; TRBD1 might be the D (5 bases). The CDR3 is made up of 15 amino acids. Trimming removed 1 base from V and 4 bases from J, with 12 bases in between. Germline V gene sequence: CDR1 SGHTA, CDR2 FQGNSA. Written as DNA, the CDR3 is TGTGCCAGCAGCTTAGAGAGACAGAAGTCAGATACGCAGTATTTT. Translating it yields CASSLERQKSDTQYF.

The chain carries TRBV28 and TRBJ1-4; D is undetermined. The CDR3 consists of 15 residues. Germline V gene sequence: CDR1 MDHEN, CDR2 SYDVKM. V lost 6 bases and J 4 bases, leaving 15 bases between the germline ends. The CDR3 spells CASSPGGQVNEKLFF. The CDR3 coding sequence is TGTGCCAGCAGCCCCGGCGGGCAGGTTAATGAAAAACTGTTTTTT.

V gene TRBV6-1 combines with J gene TRBJ1-1; no firm D call. CDR1 is MNHNS and CDR2 is SASEGT in the germline V gene. V was trimmed by 6 bases and J by 5 bases, leaving 16 bases between them. This CDR3 has 14 amino acids. Here the CDR3 reads CASRARLLVTEAFF. The CDR3 bases are TGTGCCAGCAGGGCCCGTTTGCTGGTTACTGAAGCTTTCTTT.

The chain links TRBV30 to TRBJ2-3; 13 bases fit TRBD2. CDR1 and CDR2 from the germline V gene are GTSNPN and SVGIG (reference sequence). The ends lost 5 bases at V and 6 bases at J; junction bases unmatched: 2. The CDR3 spans 13 residues. Here the CDR3 DNA reads TGTGCCTGGGGACTAGCGGGGGCCGATACGCAGTATTTT. As protein: CAWGLAGADTQYF.

This chain uses TRBV5-4 with TRBJ1-6, with 7 bases fitting TRBD1. This CDR3 region has 15 residues. V trimming: 4 bases; J trimming: 5 bases; junction bases outside the gene matches: 6. The germline V gene has CDR1 SGHNT and CDR2 YYREEE (reference sequence). CDR3 coding DNA: TGTGCCAGCAGCCCCCTCGGACAGGATAATTCACCCCTCCACTTT. Translation: CASSPLGQDNSPLHF. Based on the CDR3 plus reference TRBV5-4 and TRBJ1-6, the full variable domain is ETGVTQSPTHLIKTRGQQVTLRCSSQSGHNTVSWYQQALGQGPQFIFQYYREEENGRGNFPPRFSGLQFPNYSSELNVNALELDDSALYLCASSPLGQDNSPLHFGNGTRLTVT.

Of note for this clone: The same CDR3 is also encoded by other DNA sequences in this sample. The chain recombines TRBV5-1 with TRBJ2-7, with D possibly TRBD2 on 6 matching bases. Germline CDR1 SGHRS, CDR2 YFSETQ. V dropped 3 bases and J dropped 4 bases, with 8 bases sitting between them. There are 12 residues in the CDR3. The CDR3 coding sequence is TGCGCCAGCAGCTCTGGGGGGTACGAGCAGTACTTC. Translated: CASSSGGYEQYF.

CDR3 sequence reads: CATSRDHAVQETQYF. The DNA for the CDR3 is TGTGCCACCAGCAGAGATCATGCGGTCCAAGAGACCCAGTACTTC. V is TRBV15 and J is TRBJ2-5; D uncertain. This CDR3 has 15 amino acids. Germline values: CDR1 LNHNV, CDR2 YYDKDF (reference sequence). V was cut by 0 bases and J by 1 base, with 9 bases left in between. The full variable domain, rest sourced from reference TRBV15 and TRBJ2-5, is DAMVIQNPRYQVTQFGKPVTLSCSQTLNHNVMYWYQQKSSQAPKLLFHYYDKDFNNEADTPDNFQSRRPNTSFCFLDIRSPGLGDTAMYLCATSRDHAVQETQYFGPGTRLLVL.

CDR3 in DNA: TGTGCCATCAGTGAGTCGATTGGGACTCCCTCTGGGGCCAACGTCCTGACTTTC. As protein: CAISESIGTPSGANVLTF. The chain is built from TRBV10-3 and TRBJ2-6; D is perhaps TRBD2 (6 bases). The CDR3 contains 18 residues. Germline-derived CDR1 and CDR2 are ENHRY and SYGVKD. Trimming pared 0 bases from V and 0 bases from J, leaving 12 bases between.

This clone was detected only once. The J gene is TRBJ1-1, the V gene TRBV5-1; a possible D gene is TRBD1 (5 bases). The CDR3 consists of 14 residues. The ends were cut back, 0 bases at V and 3 bases at J, with 9 bases in the middle. Germline-derived CDR1 and CDR2 are SGHRS and YFSETQ. CDR3 residues: CASSLGGFDTEAFF. The CDR3 DNA reads TGCGCCAGCAGCTTGGGGGGGTTTGACACTGAAGCTTTCTTT.

Comment on this clone: Other DNA sequences in the sample encode the same CDR3. The chain links TRBV18 to TRBJ2-5; no clear D gene. Germline CDR1 reads KGHSH; CDR2 reads LQKENI. The germline V and J ends were trimmed by 2 bases and 5 bases, with 6 bases remaining between them. This CDR3 has 12 amino acids. The CDR3 sequence is CASSPRAETQYF. The CDR3 region has the DNA TGTGCCAGCTCACCAAGGGCGGAGACCCAGTACTTC.

The table lists this clone with a few counts. The V and J genes are TRBV2 and TRBJ1-6; D gene ambiguous. V was shortened by 6 bases and J by 0 bases, with 12 bases between the two germline ends. The CDR3 has 16 residues. Germline V lookup: CDR1 SNHLY, CDR2 FYNNEI. CDR3 in amino acids: CASRTDGSSYNSPLHF. CDR3 in DNA: TGTGCCAGCAGGACCGACGGAAGCTCCTATAATTCACCCCTCCACTTT.

The count of this clone is one. V and J are TRBV2 and TRBJ2-2, with a weak D call TRBD2 (6 bases). The CDR3 is 13 amino acids. V gave up 6 bases and J gave up 1 base, with 6 bases separating them. Looked up from germline, CDR1 is SNHLY and CDR2 is FYNNEI. This CDR3 is CASRAGNTGELFF. Written as DNA, the CDR3 is TGTGCCAGCAGAGCGGGGAACACCGGGGAGCTGTTTTTT.

This clone was observed a single time. This rearrangement joins TRBV10-3 to TRBJ2-2; 11 bases are shared with TRBD2. This CDR3 is 16 amino acids long. CDR1 is ENHRY and CDR2 is SYGVKD in the germline V gene. Germline trimming cut 0 bases from V and 5 bases from J; bases unmatched to any gene: 2. CDR3 loop: CAISESRTSGTGELFF. CDR3 in DNA: TGTGCCATCAGTGAGTCGCGGACTAGCGGGACCGGGGAGCTGTTTTTT.

The chain links TRBV27 to TRBJ1-5; TRBD1 is a possible D gene (6 bases). CDR3 length: 17 residues. In germline, CDR1 is MNHEY, CDR2 SMNVEV (reference sequence). Trimming took 0 bases from V and 1 from J, leaving 13 bases between them. The CDR3 here is CASSLSAGTLSNQPQHF. As DNA, the CDR3 is TGTGCCAGCAGTTTATCAGCCGGGACATTAAGCAATCAGCCCCAGCATTTT.

This chain links TRBV6-6 with TRBJ2-7; a weak D match, TRBD2 (5 bases). Germline V gene data show CDR1 as MNHNY and CDR2 as SVGAGI (reference sequence). This CDR3 is 14 amino acids long. Trimming cost V 5 bases and J 1 base, with 12 bases left between them. Here the CDR3 DNA reads TGTGCCAGCAGTCCTAGCTATGGGTCCTACGAGCAGTACTTC. Translation: CASSPSYGSYEQYF.

This clone was detected once. The chain recombines TRBV19 with TRBJ2-3; D remains ambiguous. There are 13 residues in the CDR3. Germline lookup yields CDR1 LNHDA and CDR2 SQIVND (reference sequence). V gave up 2 bases and J gave up 6 bases, with 9 bases separating them. The CDR3 region has the DNA TGTGCCAGTAGTATACTGTACTCGGATACGCAGTATTTT. This sequence encodes CASSILYSDTQYF.

J is TRBJ2-7 and V is TRBV5-4; D may be TRBD1 (6 bases). The CDR3 is 14 residues long. CDR1 and CDR2 (germline): SGHNT, YYREEE (reference sequence). The V and J ends lost 4 bases and 2 bases respectively, with 13 bases between them. CDR3 nucleotides: TGTGCCAGCAGCACAAGCGACAGGCCCTACGAGCAGTACTTC. This encodes CASSTSDRPYEQYF.

The chain is built from TRBV2 and TRBJ1-2, with D uncertain. The CDR3 totals 15 residues. Germline V gene sequence: CDR1 SNHLY, CDR2 FYNNEI. V gave up 6 bases and J gave up 2 bases, with 16 bases separating them. CDR3 coding DNA: TGTGCCAGCAGCGCTCCCCAAGGACGAAACTATGGCTACACCTTC. Translation gives CASSAPQGRNYGYTF.

The chain joins TRBV19 to TRBJ2-6; TRBD1 aligns across 8 bases. The ends lost 9 bases at V and 0 bases at J; junction bases unmatched: 10. The CDR3 has 17 amino acids. Germline V gene lookup returns CDR1 LNHDA and CDR2 SQIVND (reference sequence). The CDR3 loop reads CASSLGQVSSGANVLTF. DNA for the CDR3: TGTGCCAGCAGTTTGGGACAGGTTTCCTCTGGGGCCAACGTCCTGACTTTC.

This rearrangement joins TRBV11-2 to TRBJ2-7; tentatively, D is TRBD2 (6 bases). The ends were cut back, 3 bases at V and 1 base at J, with 10 bases in the middle. Per the germline V gene, CDR1 is SGHAT and CDR2 is FQNNGV. The CDR3 spans 14 residues. The DNA of the CDR3 is TGTGCCAGCAGCTTCGGCGGGAAATCCTACGAGCAGTACTTC. It specifies CASSFGGKSYEQYF.

This clone was picked up a small number of times. The rearrangement uses TRBV6-5 and TRBJ1-2; 8 bases agree with TRBD1. CDR3 length: 14 residues. The V gene end was trimmed by 2 bases and the J gene end by 5 bases; junction bases not matched to a gene: 4. Germline CDR1 and CDR2: MNHEY and SVGAGI. CDR3 nucleotide sequence: TGTGCCAGCAGTTACACGACAGGGGAATATGGCTACACCTTC. Translation gives CASSYTTGEYGYTF.